This T cell receptor beta chain was observed in a study of regulatory T cells in long-lasting Graves disease. The overall study: The term persistent Graves' disease signified upward of 5 years on antithyroid drugs with positive TSH receptor antibodies.

This sample's time point: persistent/refractory GD, antithyroid drugs over 5 years with positive TRAb. Following extraction of RNA from PBMCs, that RNA was used to make the TCR library. An endocrinology department in Xi'an, China, recruited the patients. Trimming cost V 6 bases and J 4 bases, with 12 bases left between them. The CDR3 spans 13 residues. Germline CDR1 reads MNHNS; CDR2 reads SASEGT. To make TCR beta libraries, researchers used iRepertoire HTBI primers and Arm-PCR of CDR3 regions. Authors' processing steps: 60 to 65 TRBV and about 15 TRBJ segments were identified across samples. TCRdb recomputed calls from the multiplex PCR reads with MiXCR, one row per CDR3 protein. These V and J calls are TCRdb output, not the study's own analysis. The sample shows about 450,000 distinct CDR3 sequences, around 22% of them seen only once. A word on this clonotype: The antigen is unknown.

Study-level results: Persistent patients shared some 2,500 public clonotypes among themselves. Newly diagnosed patients shared fewer, at under 1,000.

Sequencing used peripheral blood mononuclear cells (PBMCs), obtained when the disease was refractory, from a patient treated with antithyroid drugs. The rearrangement joins TRBV6-1 to TRBJ1-2; D not certain. This sequence was found in a female donor with Graves disease. CDR3 loop: CASRPGPLYGYTF. The CDR3 nucleotides are TGTGCCAGCAGACCCGGGCCCCTCTATGGCTACACCTTC.